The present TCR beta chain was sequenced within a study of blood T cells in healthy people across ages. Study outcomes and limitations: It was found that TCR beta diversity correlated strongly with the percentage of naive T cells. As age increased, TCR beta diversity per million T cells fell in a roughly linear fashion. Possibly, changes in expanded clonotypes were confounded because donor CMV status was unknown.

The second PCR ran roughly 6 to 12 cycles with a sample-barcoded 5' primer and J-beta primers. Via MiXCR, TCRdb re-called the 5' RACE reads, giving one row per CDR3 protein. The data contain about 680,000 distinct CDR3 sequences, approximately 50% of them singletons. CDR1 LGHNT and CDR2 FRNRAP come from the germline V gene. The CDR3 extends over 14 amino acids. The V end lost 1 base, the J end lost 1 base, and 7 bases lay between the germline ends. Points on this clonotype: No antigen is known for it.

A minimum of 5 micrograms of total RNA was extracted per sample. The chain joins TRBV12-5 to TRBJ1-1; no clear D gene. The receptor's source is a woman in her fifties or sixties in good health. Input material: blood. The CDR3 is CASGLGAGNTEAFF. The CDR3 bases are TGTGCTAGTGGTTTGGGAGCGGGGAACACTGAAGCTTTCTTT. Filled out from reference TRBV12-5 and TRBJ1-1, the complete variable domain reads DARVTQTPRHKVTEMGQEVTMRCQPILGHNTVFWYRQTMMQGLELLAYFRNRAPLDDSGMPKDRFSAEMPDATLATLKIQPSEPRDSAVYFCASGLGAGNTEAFFGQGTRLTVV.